The sequence of this T cell receptor beta chain was determined in a study of blood T cell repertoires in COVID-19. Only in-frame clones appear in the TCRdb table, and some are missing; sequencing was by immunoSEQ multiplex PCR. Of under 85,000 clones in the sample, 83% were seen once. Per the germline V gene, CDR1 is LNHDA and CDR2 is SQIVND (reference sequence). Losses at the gene ends were 7 bases for V and 7 bases for J; bases not matched to a gene: 4. This CDR3 has 12 amino acids. This TCR was sampled from a man aged 30 to 45 with COVID-19, enrolled during active disease. The chain combines TRBV19 with TRBJ2-1; 7 bases map to TRBD2. The material sequenced was peripheral blood. For the CDR3, the DNA is TGTGCCAGTAAACGGGGAGGGAATGAGCAGTTCTTC. Its translation is CASKRGGNEQFF.